The clone carrying this T cell receptor (beta chain) was counted many times. Its cognate antigen is unknown. This entry belongs to a study of metastatic and nonmetastatic thyroid tumors. Study details: Repertoires of blood and of tissue (tumor or nodule) from malignant and benign thyroid patients were compared.

V was trimmed by 3 bases and J by 7 bases, leaving 22 bases between them. Germline V gene data show CDR1 as SGHNT and CDR2 as YYREEE (reference sequence). This CDR3 region has 16 residues. Study-wide results and limits: A significant increase in TCR beta diversity was reportedly seen in malignant thyroid tumors relative to benign nodules, in blood and tumor.

Each patient came to thyroid surgery without any prior treatment (of any kind). Study processing details: What underpinned the distant-metastasis classifier for papillary thyroid cancer was the set of CDR3 differences across clinicopathological groups. Using MiXCR, TCRdb reanalyzed the PCR reads. These V and J calls rely on TCRdb rather than the paper's analysis. The data hold roughly 98,000 clones, with about 16% observed a single time. The clonotype comes from a female donor with papillary thyroid cancer or a benign thyroid nodule (not recorded which). Some clones in this sample may be carry-over from other donors' samples. Specimen: blood. The V gene is TRBV5-4, the J gene TRBJ1-2, with D perhaps matching TRBD1 (5 bases). The CDR3 nucleotides are TGTGCCAGCAGCTCCTCCACCCGGGGGGGGTTAGCTGGCTACACCTTC. It translates to CASSSSTRGGLAGYTF.